Only a few counts were recorded for the clone carrying this T cell receptor (beta chain). What it binds is not known. The data originate from a study of tumor-infiltrating lymphocytes in primary liver carcinoma. On the study more broadly: Tumor stage was T1-T3 N0M0, and tumor size was roughly 4.2 to 10 cm across. General study findings and limits: Tumor samples exhibited a significantly greater top-250-clone fraction than blood samples (p = 0.039).

Germline DNA was also extracted, and blood RNA was taken from unsorted whole blood. The patients, who had chronic HBV infection, were treatment-naive (untreated). The V and J ends lost 0 bases and 6 bases respectively, with 8 bases between them. Germline assignment: CDR1 LGHNA and CDR2 YNFKEQ. The CDR3 is made up of 14 amino acids. TCR beta cDNA was reverse-transcribed from around 0.55 ug of total RNA. The reaction used a constant-region primer and ProtoScript II reverse transcriptase. Library construction for TCR beta comprised three nested multiplex PCR rounds performed with slightly modified ARM-PCR. The two initial PCR rounds, approximately 10 cycles each, used TRBV1-TRBV30 forward and C-beta reverse primers. TCRdb fed the multiplex PCR reads into MiXCR, producing one record per CDR3 protein. This sample has about 320,000 distinct CDR3 sequences, with approximately 54% found just once.

This sequence was found in a woman in her thirties with primary liver carcinoma and hepatitis B virus infection. The sequenced sample was peripheral blood. The J gene is TRBJ2-2, the V gene TRBV4-2; no definite D call. The CDR3 reads CASSQDLPPGELFF. DNA for the CDR3: TGTGCCAGCAGCCAAGATTTACCCCCCGGGGAGCTGTTTTTT.